This TCR beta chain stems from a study of T-cell reconstitution after alpha-beta-depleted transplantation in children (dated by TCRdb to 2016 to 2017). About the study as a whole: T-cell immune reconstitution after TCRalphabeta/CD19-depleted allogeneic hematopoietic cell transplantation in children was quantitatively tracked in the study by means of TCR repertoire profiling.

Comments on this clonotype: The antigen it recognizes is unknown. Base qualities were left out, and no much larger clone turns up one base away.

Study-wide conclusions, independent of this receptor: About two months after transplant, the apparently early recovery of alphabetaT-cell counts reportedly depended on just several hundred clones that had expanded rapidly and came from non-depleted graft cells. In some patients, high TCRbeta diversity at day 60 was attributed to recipient T cells and intrathymic progenitors that had survived conditioning. Over subsequent months, a decline in hyperexpanded clone frequencies was noted, and after one year, T-cell counts and TCRbeta diversity were mostly ascribed to newly produced T cells.

V and J lose 7 bases and 5 bases, and a span of 17 bases separates them. Based on the germline V gene, the CDR1 and CDR2 sequences are SQVTM and ANQGSEA. The CDR3 runs 13 amino acids, cysteine and phenylalanine included. The sequence is cut down to CDR3 DNA, 39 bases in frame from base 1. Receptor amplification or capture employed PCR. These reads were obtained on an Illumina HiSeq 2500. Molecular barcoding was employed in the preparation of TCR libraries, with unique molecular identifiers being used to normalize TCRbeta repertoire quantification. TCRdb reprocessed the public reads (quality trimming at Q25 with fastp, clone calling with MiXCR) and kept in-frame beta chains. A single entry per CDR3 protein holds the most common genes and DNA from its merged rows. For this sample there are 800,000 to 1,000,000 distinct CDR3 sequences; about 29% appear just once. The biggest ten clones account for roughly 27% of the sample.

Sample treatment or condition, as interpreted from the label and publication: allogeneic hematopoietic cell transplantation with graft depleted of TCRalphabeta T cells and CD19 B cells. TCRalphabeta/CD19-depleted allogeneic hematopoietic cell grafts were given to the transplant recipients, all of whom were children. This receptor chain uses TRBV29-1 and TRBJ2-5; the D segment might be TRBD1 or TRBD2, since each matches 6 bases. This TCR was sampled from a boy younger than two who had a stem cell transplant for SCID, so the T cells may come from the graft donor. The sample here was PBMCs, mostly from graft donor cells, taken 360 days after TCRalphabeta/CD19-depleted stem cell transplant. The nucleotides read TGCAGCGGTCGACAGGCGGGGAGTGAGACCCAGTACTTC. Its coded protein is CSGRQAGSETQYF.